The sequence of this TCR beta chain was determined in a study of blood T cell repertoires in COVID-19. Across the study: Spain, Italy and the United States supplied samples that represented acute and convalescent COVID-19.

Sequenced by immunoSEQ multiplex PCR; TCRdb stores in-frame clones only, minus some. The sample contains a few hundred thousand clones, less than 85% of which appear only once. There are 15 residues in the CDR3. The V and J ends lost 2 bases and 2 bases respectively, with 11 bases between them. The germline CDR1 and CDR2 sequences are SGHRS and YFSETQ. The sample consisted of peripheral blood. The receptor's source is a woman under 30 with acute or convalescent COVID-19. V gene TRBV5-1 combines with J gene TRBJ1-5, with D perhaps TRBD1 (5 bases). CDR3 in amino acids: CASSLGDSGNQPQHF. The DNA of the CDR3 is TGCGCCAGCAGCTTAGGGGACTCAGGCAATCAGCCCCAGCATTTT.